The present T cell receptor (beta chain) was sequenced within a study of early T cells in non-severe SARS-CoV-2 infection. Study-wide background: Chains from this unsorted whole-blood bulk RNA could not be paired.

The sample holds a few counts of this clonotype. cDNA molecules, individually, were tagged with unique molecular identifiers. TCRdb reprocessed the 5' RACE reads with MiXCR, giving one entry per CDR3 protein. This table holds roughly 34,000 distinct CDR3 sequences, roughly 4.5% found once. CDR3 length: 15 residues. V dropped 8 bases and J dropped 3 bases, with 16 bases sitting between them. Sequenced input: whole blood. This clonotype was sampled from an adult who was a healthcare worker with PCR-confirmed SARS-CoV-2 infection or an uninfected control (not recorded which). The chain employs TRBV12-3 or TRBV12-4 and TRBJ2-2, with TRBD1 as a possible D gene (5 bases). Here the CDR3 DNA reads TGTGCCAGCCATAAGGGGTCATGGGACACCGGGGAGCTGTTTTTT. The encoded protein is CASHKGSWDTGELFF.